This is a list of T cell receptor beta chains from one sample in a study of blood T cell repertoires in COVID-19. TCRdb keeps only in-frame clones here, not all; method: immunoSEQ multiplex PCR. The data show 150,000 to 200,000 clones, around 86% seen once. Sequenced: peripheral blood. These receptors were collected from a woman in her 70s with COVID-19, enrolled during active disease. CDR3s include the opening cysteine and the closing phenylalanine or tryptophan. The D gene is left open where the match is weak. Some rows mark clone size as missing; the rest say once, few, many or name a class of expanded clone.

clone size,J gene,D gene,V gene,CDR3 DNA,CDR3 protein
.,TRBJ1-2,TRBD1,TRBV28,TGTGCCAGCAGTGCATGGACAGGGGATTATGGCTACACCTTC,CASSAWTGDYGYTF
.,TRBJ2-6,TRBD1,TRBV5-8,TGTGCCAGCAGCTTGGCCGGGACAGGGGCTATCTCTGGGGCCAACGTCCTGACTTTC,CASSLAGTGAISGANVLTF
.,TRBJ1-3,.,TRBV6-5,TGTGCCAGCACCTGGACACCTTACTCTGGAAACACCATATATTTT,CASTWTPYSGNTIYF
.,TRBJ1-2,.,TRBV5-1,TGCGCCAGCAGCTTGGGACAGAGAAACTATGGCTACACCTTC,CASSLGQRNYGYTF
.,TRBJ1-6,.,TRBV9,TGTGCCAGCAGCGTTACAGGGAGGGATTCACCCCTCCACTTT,CASSVTGRDSPLHF
.,TRBJ2-6,TRBD1,TRBV28,TGTGCCAGCAGACCTTCGGGACAGGGGGTTCCTGGGGCCAACGTCCTGACTTTC,CASRPSGQGVPGANVLTF
.,TRBJ2-7,TRBD2,TRBV5-1,TGCGCCAGCAGCTTGCTCGCGGGAGGGCCCTACGAGCAGTACTTC,CASSLLAGGPYEQYF
once,TRBJ1-2,.,TRBV14,TGTGCCAGCAGCCAATCACGCTATAGTGGCTACACCTTC,CASSQSRYSGYTF
.,TRBJ1-6,TRBD1,TRBV19,TGTGCCAGTAGTCCCCGGGACAGGGGCTTAAAGTCACCCCTCCACTTT,CASSPRDRGLKSPLHF
.,TRBJ1-1,.,TRBV29-1,TGCAGCGGACAAAGGGGGAACACTGAAGCTTTCTTT,CSGQRGNTEAFF
.,TRBJ2-3,TRBD2,TRBV9,TGTGCCAGCAGCCCAGCCGGGACTAACACAGATACGCAGTATTTT,CASSPAGTNTDTQYF
.,TRBJ1-2,.,TRBV18,TGTGCCAGCTCACCACGGGAGGGATATGGCTACACCTTC,CASSPREGYGYTF
once,TRBJ2-3,TRBD2,TRBV5-5,TGTGCCAGCGGGCGGGAGGCTTCTAGCACAGATACGCAGTATTTT,CASGREASSTDTQYF
.,TRBJ2-7,.,TRBV18,TGTGCCAGCTCACTTCCCGCTCCAAGTGTCTACTACGAGCAGTACTTC,CASSLPAPSVYYEQYF
.,TRBJ2-5,TRBD1,TRBV6-5,TGTGCCAGCAAGGACAGGCCGTGGCGGGAGACCCAGTACTTC,CASKDRPWRETQYF
few,TRBJ2-2,TRBD2,TRBV19,TGTGCCAGTAGTATTTTCGACCAGCGGGAGCGAGAGCTGTTTTTT,CASSIFDQRERELFF
.,TRBJ2-7,.,TRBV11-2,TGTGCCAGCAGCTTAGGGCTAGAAGGGAGCGAGCAGTACTTC,CASSLGLEGSEQYF
once,TRBJ1-6,TRBD1,TRBV27,TGTGCCAGCAGTTTATCTAGACAGGGGGGAAATTCACCCCTCCACTTT,CASSLSRQGGNSPLHF
.,TRBJ2-4,TRBD2,TRBV2,TGTGCCAGCAGCCTGCGGGGACTAGCAGATAACATTCAGTACTTC,CASSLRGLADNIQYF
.,TRBJ1-3,.,TRBV11-2,TGTGCCAGCAGCCTGGACAGAGGGTACTCCTCTGGAAACACCATATATTTT,CASSLDRGYSSGNTIYF
.,TRBJ1-2,.,TRBV5-1,TGCGCCAGCAGCCCGGGTGGTGGCTACACCTTC,CASSPGGGYTF
.,TRBJ2-3,TRBD2,TRBV5-1,TGCGCCAGCAGCTTGGGTGTGACTAGCGGGAGAAGCACAGATACGCAGTATTTT,CASSLGVTSGRSTDTQYF
.,TRBJ2-3,TRBD1,TRBV29-1,TGCAGCGTCGTCTATTTTGGACAGGGAGGCACAGATACGCAGTATTTT,CSVVYFGQGGTDTQYF
.,TRBJ2-7,TRBD2,TRBV7-8,TGTGCCAGCACCCTTAGCGGGTATGCCTACGAGCAGTACTTC,CASTLSGYAYEQYF
.,TRBJ1-1,.,TRBV28,TGTGCCAGCAGTTCAGGGACTATCATGAACACTGAAGCTTTCTTT,CASSSGTIMNTEAFF
.,TRBJ2-1,.,TRBV9,TGTGCCAGCAGCGTAGTGCCGGGGGACTACAATGAGCAGTTCTTC,CASSVVPGDYNEQFF
medium-sized,TRBJ2-1,.,TRBV3-1/TRBV3-2,TGTGCCAGCAGCCAAGAACGAGCAGGGCACAATGAGCAGTTCTTC,CASSQERAGHNEQFF
.,TRBJ2-5,TRBD1,TRBV28,TGTGCCAGCAACTCTCAGGACAGGGGGCTTCGGACCCAGTACTTC,CASNSQDRGLRTQYF
.,TRBJ2-7,.,TRBV6-6,TGTGCCAGCAGTTACCCCCGGAGCGCCTACTCCTACGAGCAGTACTTC,CASSYPRSAYSYEQYF